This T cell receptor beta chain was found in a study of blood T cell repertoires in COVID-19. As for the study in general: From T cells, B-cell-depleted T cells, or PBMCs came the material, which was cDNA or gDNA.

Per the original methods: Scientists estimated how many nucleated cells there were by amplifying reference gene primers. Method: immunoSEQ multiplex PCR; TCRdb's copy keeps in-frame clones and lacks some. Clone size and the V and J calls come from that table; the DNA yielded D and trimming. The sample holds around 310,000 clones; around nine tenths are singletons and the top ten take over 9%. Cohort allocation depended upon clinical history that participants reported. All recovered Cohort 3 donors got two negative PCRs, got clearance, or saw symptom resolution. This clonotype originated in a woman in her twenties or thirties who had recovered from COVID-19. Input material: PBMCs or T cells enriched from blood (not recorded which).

The CDR3 loop reads CSVQGDSYGYTF. DNA for the CDR3: TGCAGCGTGCAGGGGGATTCTTACGGCTACACCTTC. The genes are TRBV29-1 and TRBJ1-2; 7 bases map to TRBD1. CDR1 SQVTM and CDR2 ANQGSEA come from the germline V gene. The CDR3 runs 12 residues. The junction had 9 bases not matched to a gene; V was cut back by 6 bases and J by 8 bases.